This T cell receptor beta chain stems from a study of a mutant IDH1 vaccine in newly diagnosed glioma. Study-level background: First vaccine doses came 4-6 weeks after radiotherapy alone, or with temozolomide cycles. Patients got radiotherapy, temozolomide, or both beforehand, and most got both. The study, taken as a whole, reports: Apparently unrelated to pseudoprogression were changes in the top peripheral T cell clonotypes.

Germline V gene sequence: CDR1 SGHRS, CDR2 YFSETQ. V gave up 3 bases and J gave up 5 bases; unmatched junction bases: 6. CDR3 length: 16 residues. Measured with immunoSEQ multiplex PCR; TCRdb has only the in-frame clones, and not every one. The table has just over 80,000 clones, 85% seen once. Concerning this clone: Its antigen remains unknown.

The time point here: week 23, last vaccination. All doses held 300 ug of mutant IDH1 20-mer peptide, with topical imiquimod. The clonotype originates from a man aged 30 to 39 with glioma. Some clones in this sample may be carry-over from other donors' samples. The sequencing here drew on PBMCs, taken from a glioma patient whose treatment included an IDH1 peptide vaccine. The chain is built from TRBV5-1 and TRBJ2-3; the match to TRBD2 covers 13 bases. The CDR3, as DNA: TGCGCCAGCAGCTCCGCGGGACTAGCGGGAAGAGATACGCAGTATTTT. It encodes CASSSAGLAGRDTQYF.